Listed here are 17 T cell receptor beta chains from one sample, sequenced in a study of Tregs in tolerant kidney transplant recipients. TCRdb's copy holds only in-frame clones and misses some; the assay was immunoSEQ multiplex PCR. The top ten hold about 3.6% of the sample, which has a few thousand clones, around 90% seen once. The antigens for these receptors are not known. This sample comprised Tregs from blood cultured with allogeneic cells, obtained before the transplant. Source of these receptors: a human patient who received a combined kidney and bone marrow transplant.

This sequence joins TRBV13 and TRBJ2-7, with D perhaps matching TRBD1 (7 bases). The V end lost 5 bases, the J end lost 4 bases, and 15 bases lay between the germline ends. In germline, CDR1 is PRHDT, CDR2 FYEKMQ (reference sequence). The CDR3 spans 14 residues. The CDR3 coding sequence is TGTGCCAGCAGCCGCCAGGGGGGACCTTACGAGCAGTACTTC. It specifies CASSRQGGPYEQYF.

The V and J genes are TRBV7-9 and TRBJ1-4, with unresolved D. The CDR3 sequence is 14 residues long. Deletions cut 5 bases from V and 7 bases from J, with 14 bases between. The germline CDR1 and CDR2 sequences are SEHNR and FQNEAQ (reference sequence). CDR3 residues: CASSPGPVGEKLFF. CDR3 bases: TGTGCCAGCAGCCCGGGCCCTGTGGGTGAAAAACTGTTTTTT.

The rearrangement joins TRBV2 to TRBJ1-1; 7 nucleotides line up with TRBD1. Germline loops: CDR1 SNHLY, CDR2 FYNNEI. The CDR3 runs to 17 residues. The V and J ends lost 7 bases and 5 bases, in that order; junction bases with no gene match: 19. CDR3 DNA: TGTGCCAGCAAACGACCGGGACAGTGGGGAATGGGGACTGAAGCTTTCTTT. As protein: CASKRPGQWGMGTEAFF. Together with reference TRBV2 and TRBJ1-1, the CDR3 gives the full variable domain: EPEVTQTPSHQVTQMGQEVILRCVPISNHLYFYWYRQILGQKVEFLVSFYNNEISEKSEIFDDQFSVERPDGSNFTLKIRSTKLEDSAMYFCASKRPGQWGMGTEAFFGQGTRLTVV.

The chain employs TRBV5-1 and TRBJ2-7; TRBD1 matches at 7 bases. J gave up 4 bases and V 5 bases, and 12 bases lay outside the gene matches. Germline loops: CDR1 SGHRS, CDR2 YFSETQ. The CDR3 covers 15 residues. CDR3 DNA: TGCGCCAGCAGGGCAAGAACAGGGGTAGCGTACGAGCAGTACTTC. This translates into CASRARTGVAYEQYF.

A word on this clone: An end of the junction does not agree with germline; a read error may underlie this. This sequence joins TRBV6-6 and TRBJ1-5; the D is unclear. The CDR3 totals 14 residues. Germline CDR1 MNHNY, CDR2 SVGAGI (reference sequence). The CDR3 sequence: CASSYSNSNQLQHF. CDR3 nucleotide sequence: TGTGCCAGCAGTTACTCCAATAGCAATCAGCTCCAGCATTTT.

The V gene is TRBV19, the J gene TRBJ1-5; 8 nucleotides align to TRBD1. The CDR3 runs to 15 residues. V trimming: 4 bases; J trimming: 5 bases; junction bases outside the gene matches: 7. Germline loops: CDR1 LNHDA, CDR2 SQIVND (reference sequence). CDR3 bases: TGTGCCAGTAGTAGGACGGACAGGGACTATCAGCCCCAGCATTTT. This translates into CASSRTDRDYQPQHF.

This clone was counted only a few times. The V and J genes are TRBV29-1 and TRBJ1-5; the D gene is possibly TRBD1 (6 bases). The CDR3 is 14 residues long. Trimming removed 7 bases from V and 0 bases from J, with 13 bases in between. CDR1 is SQVTM, CDR2 ANQGSEA, per germline. CDR3 coding DNA: TGCAGCGCCGAAAGGGGGGATAGCAATCAGCCCCAGCATTTT. Its protein is CSAERGDSNQPQHF.

The V call is TRBV5-1, the J call TRBJ2-5; D may correspond to TRBD1 or TRBD2 (5 bases each). The CDR3 loop spans 14 amino acids. Germline CDR1 reads SGHRS; CDR2 reads YFSETQ. The V and J ends lost 4 bases and 4 bases respectively, with 14 bases between them. In DNA, the CDR3 is TGCGCCAGCAGCCTCGGGGCGAGAGGAGAGACCCAGTACTTC. Residues: CASSLGARGETQYF.

This clone was seen only a few times. The chain combines TRBV19 with TRBJ1-3; no firm D call. V lost 7 bases to trimming and J lost 4 bases, with 8 bases between them. The CDR3 totals 12 residues. The germline V gene has CDR1 LNHDA and CDR2 SQIVND (reference sequence). CDR3 amino acids: CASMSRGNTIYF. CDR3 nucleotide sequence: TGTGCCAGTATGAGTCGAGGAAACACCATATATTTT.

The V call is TRBV6-1, the J call TRBJ2-5; D gene unclear. The V end lost 0 bases, the J end lost 5 bases, and 7 bases lay between the germline ends. Germline lookup yields CDR1 MNHNS and CDR2 SASEGT. The CDR3 consists of 13 residues. CDR3 in amino acids: CASSEAPWETQYF. CDR3 sequence (DNA): TGTGCCAGCAGTGAAGCGCCGTGGGAGACCCAGTACTTC.

This chain links TRBV4-3 with TRBJ2-6; D unresolved. Trimming removed 5 bases from V and 0 bases from J, with 11 bases in between. This CDR3 has 16 amino acids. Germline V gene lookup returns CDR1 LGHNA and CDR2 YSLEER. This chain's CDR3 is CASSIRTGSGANVLTF. DNA of the CDR3: TGCGCCAGCAGCATACGGACGGGCTCTGGGGCCAACGTCCTGACTTTC.

Only one count was recorded for this clone. V is TRBV4-1 and J is TRBJ2-2, with 10 bases fitting TRBD1. This CDR3 region has 18 residues. From germline, CDR1 is MGHRA and CDR2 YSYEKL. The ends lost 4 bases at V and 7 bases at J; junction bases unmatched: 15. The CDR3 DNA reads TGCGCCAGCAGCCCCCTATTCCCCGACAGGGGGCGGGGCGGGGAGCTGTTTTTT. Its protein is CASSPLFPDRGRGGELFF.

CDR3 region: CASSLAWGAADTQYF. Written as DNA, the CDR3 is TGTGCCAGCAGCTTGGCCTGGGGGGCGGCAGATACGCAGTATTTT. J is TRBJ2-3 and V is TRBV5-4; D tentatively reads TRBD1 or TRBD2 (6 bases each). Looked up from germline, CDR1 is SGHNT and CDR2 is YYREEE (reference sequence). The CDR3 contains 15 residues. V shed 0 bases and J shed 4 bases, with 12 bases lying between them.

The V gene is TRBV5-1, the J gene TRBJ2-7; D is unresolved. The CDR3 spans 15 residues. V lost 0 bases to trimming and J lost 3 bases, with 13 bases between them. Germline CDR1 reads SGHRS; CDR2 reads YFSETQ. CDR3 nucleotide sequence: TGCGCCAGCAGCTTGGGCACGGTTGTTAGCTACGAGCAGTACTTC. It codes for CASSLGTVVSYEQYF.

The gene calls are TRBV6-1 and TRBJ1-1; perhaps TRBD1 as D (6 bases). Trimming left V 3 bases short and J 4 bases short, with 9 bases between. The CDR3 has 13 residues. Germline loops: CDR1 MNHNS, CDR2 SASEGT. CDR3 amino acids: CASSDQGITEAFF. In DNA form, the CDR3 reads TGTGCCAGCAGTGATCAGGGGATCACTGAAGCTTTCTTT.

V and J are TRBV4-3 and TRBJ1-5; D unclear. Between the trimmed V and J ends, which lost 1 base and 6 bases, there was a span of 13 bases. The length of the CDR3 is 15 residues. CDR1 is LGHNA, CDR2 YSLEER, per germline. The CDR3 nucleotides are TGCGCCAGCAGCCAAGCGCTGGGGTTCGGTCAGCCCCAGCATTTT. Translation gives CASSQALGFGQPQHF.

This rearrangement joins TRBV7-9 to TRBJ2-1, with TRBD2 identical over 11 bases. The CDR3 extends over 17 amino acids. CDR1 is SEHNR and CDR2 is FQNEAQ in the germline V gene (reference sequence). The trim removed 4 bases at V and 0 bases at J, leaving 5 bases unmatched. DNA of the CDR3: TGTGCCAGCAGCTGGGGACTAGCGGCAAGCTCCTACAATGAGCAGTTCTTC. Amino acids: CASSWGLAASSYNEQFF.